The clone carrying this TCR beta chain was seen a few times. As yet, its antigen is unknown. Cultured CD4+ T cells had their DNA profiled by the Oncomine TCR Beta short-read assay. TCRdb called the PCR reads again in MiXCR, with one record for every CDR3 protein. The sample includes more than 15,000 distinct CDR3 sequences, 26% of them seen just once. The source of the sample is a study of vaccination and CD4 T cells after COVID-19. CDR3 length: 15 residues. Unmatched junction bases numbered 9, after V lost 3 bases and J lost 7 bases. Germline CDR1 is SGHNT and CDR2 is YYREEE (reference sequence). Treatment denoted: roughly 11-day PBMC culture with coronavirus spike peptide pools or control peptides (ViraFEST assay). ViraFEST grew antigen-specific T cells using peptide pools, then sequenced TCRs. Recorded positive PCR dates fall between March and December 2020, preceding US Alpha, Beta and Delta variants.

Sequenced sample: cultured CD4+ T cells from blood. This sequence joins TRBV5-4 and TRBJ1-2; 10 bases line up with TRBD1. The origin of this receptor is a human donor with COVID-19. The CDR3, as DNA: TGTGCCAGCAGCTCGGTCGACAGGGGGCGCGGTGGCTACACCTTC. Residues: CASSSVDRGRGGYTF.